These 23 T cell receptor beta chains were all obtained from the same sample, sequenced in a study of CD8 T cells in ankylosing spondylitis. Study-wide findings and caveats: Apparently characteristic of ankylosing spondylitis blood was a TCR beta motif (about eight highly homologous variants).

These TCRs are of unknown antigen specificity. MiXCR, run by TCRdb on the 5' RACE reads, gives a single entry per CDR3 protein. The repertoire holds hundreds of thousands of distinct CDR3 sequences, with roughly 15% as singletons. Sequenced material: blood, either unsorted or a sorted T cell fraction (not recorded which). The receptor source for this set is a male donor with ankylosing spondylitis.

This chain joins TRBV27 and TRBJ2-7, with D perhaps TRBD1 (6 bases). Per the germline V gene, CDR1 is MNHEY and CDR2 is SMNVEV (reference sequence). The V and J ends lost 5 bases and 1 base respectively, with 15 bases between them. The CDR3 is 15 residues long. CDR3 DNA: TGTGCCAGCAGTCCCACGACAGGTTTGTCCTACGAGCAGTACTTC. Translation: CASSPTTGLSYEQYF.

This chain uses TRBV7-9 with TRBJ1-1, with D tentatively TRBD1 (5 bases). This CDR3 contains 13 residues. The germline V gene encodes CDR1 SEHNR and CDR2 FQNEAQ (reference sequence). The germline V and J ends were trimmed by 2 bases and 11 bases, with 15 bases remaining between them. CDR3 nucleotides: TGTGCCAGCAGCTTAAGGGACGGGTTCTCGGCTTTCTTT. This gives the protein CASSLRDGFSAFF.

The table lists this clonotype with a few counts. This rearrangement joins TRBV11-2 to TRBJ2-3; 8 nucleotides match TRBD2. This CDR3 spans 14 amino acids. Germline CDR1 SGHAT, CDR2 FQNNGV. J lost 6 bases, V lost 5 bases, and 7 bases had no gene match. The CDR3 loop reads CASSQTSGPDTQYF. The DNA for the CDR3 is TGTGCCAGCAGCCAAACTAGCGGTCCCGATACGCAGTATTTT.

This clonotype was seen a few times. The rearrangement joins TRBV19 to TRBJ1-4; no firm D call. Germline V gives CDR1 LNHDA, CDR2 SQIVND (reference sequence). Between the trimmed V and J ends, which lost 5 bases and 4 bases, there was a span of 5 bases. CDR3 length: 12 amino acids. The CDR3 reads CASSRSNEKLFF. CDR3 bases: TGTGCCAGTAGTCGAAGTAATGAAAAACTGTTTTTT.

The chain joins TRBV6-1 to TRBJ2-2, with TRBD2 matching 12 bases. The CDR3 consists of 17 residues. V was pared by 7 bases and J by 1 base, with 7 bases of the junction left unmatched. Germline CDR1 MNHNS, CDR2 SASEGT. This CDR3 is CASKGASGRGNTGELFF. For the CDR3, the DNA is TGTGCCAGCAAAGGGGCTAGCGGGAGGGGGAACACCGGGGAGCTGTTTTTT.

This clonotype occurred a few times. DNA for the CDR3: TGTGCCAGCAGTGAGACAACAGGGTCTGGCTACACCTTC. As protein: CASSETTGSGYTF. The chain joins TRBV6-1 to TRBJ1-2; D is perhaps TRBD1 (6 bases). The V gene's germline CDR1 is MNHNS and CDR2 SASEGT. The CDR3 consists of 13 residues. Deletions cut 3 bases from V and 7 bases from J, with 12 bases between.

In its sample, this clonotype was seen a few times. The chain has TRBV7-2 and TRBJ2-1; either TRBD1 or TRBD2 may supply D (5 bases each). V shed 1 base and J shed 6 bases, with 13 bases lying between them. This CDR3 region has 15 residues. In germline, CDR1 is SGHTA, CDR2 FQGNSA. The CDR3 loop reads CASSLDGTVGNEQFF. As DNA, the CDR3 is TGTGCCAGCAGCTTAGATGGGACGGTGGGCAATGAGCAGTTCTTC.

A few counts support this clonotype. The rearrangement joins TRBV20-1 to TRBJ1-1; D remains ambiguous. The CDR3 has 16 residues. Germline V gene data show CDR1 as DFQATT and CDR2 as SNEGSKA (reference sequence). Trimming left V 6 bases short and J 6 bases short, with 26 bases between. The CDR3 reads CSARPGSLLSGAEAFF. CDR3 DNA: TGCAGTGCCCGCCCTGGCAGTCTCCTTTCGGGCGCTGAAGCTTTCTTT.

This clonotype turned up a few times. This chain links TRBV10-3 with TRBJ2-7; D unclear. Germline lookup yields CDR1 ENHRY and CDR2 SYGVKD. This CDR3 contains 11 residues. Trimming took 3 bases from V and 5 from J, leaving 5 bases between them. The CDR3 loop reads CAISDLHEQYF. Here the CDR3 DNA reads TGTGCCATCAGTGACCTTCACGAGCAGTACTTC.

This clonotype was picked up a small number of times. The J gene is TRBJ2-7, the V gene TRBV6-1; TRBD1 aligns across 8 bases. Germline CDR1 and CDR2: MNHNS and SASEGT. CDR3 size: 13 residues. V lost 6 bases, J lost 7 bases, and 8 bases stayed unmatched. The CDR3: CASSAQGAGEQYF. The CDR3 bases are TGTGCCAGCAGCGCTCAGGGGGCAGGAGAGCAGTACTTC.

The chain has TRBV5-1 and TRBJ2-1; D may correspond to TRBD1 or TRBD2 (6 bases each). The CDR3 consists of 14 residues. V was pared by 4 bases and J by 7 bases, with 15 bases between. CDR1 is SGHRS and CDR2 is YFSETQ in the germline V gene. CDR3 sequence (DNA): TGCGCCAGCAGCCCGGGGGCCTCTTGGAATGAGCAGTTCTTC. This codes for CASSPGASWNEQFF.

This clonotype appeared a few times. The V and J genes are TRBV12-3 or TRBV12-4 and TRBJ1-1; 7 bases agree with TRBD1. Trimming cost V 3 bases and J 4 bases; bases outside gene matches: 2. The CDR3 covers 13 residues. CDR3 bases: TGTGCCAGCAGTTTCACAGGGGCCACTGAAGCTTTCTTT. Its translation: CASSFTGATEAFF.

In its sample, this clonotype was seen a few times. The gene calls are TRBV24-1 and TRBJ1-5; D possibly corresponds to TRBD1 (5 bases). Trimming shortened V by 9 bases and J by 6 bases, and 8 bases separated the two germline ends. Germline values: CDR1 KGHDR, CDR2 SFDVKD. This CDR3 has 11 residues. The CDR3 coding sequence is TGTGCCACCCGGGACGGTCAGCCCCAGCATTTT. Its protein product is CATRDGQPQHF.

CDR3 region: CASSPSSGELFF. CDR3 nucleotides: TGTGCCAGCAGCCCTAGCTCCGGGGAGCTGTTTTTT. This sequence joins TRBV7-7 and TRBJ2-2, with D maybe TRBD2 (5 bases). Deletions cut 5 bases from V and 6 bases from J, with 7 bases between. The CDR3 has 12 residues. Germline assignment: CDR1 SSHAT and CDR2 FNYEAQ (reference sequence).

This clonotype was seen a handful of times. Germline is not matched at one junction end, which may reflect a read error. V and J are TRBV29-1 and TRBJ2-6; unclear D gene. The CDR3 consists of 14 residues. Germline loops: CDR1 SQVTM, CDR2 ANQGSEA. CDR3 protein: CSVEGLSGANVLTF. The DNA of the CDR3 is TGCAGCGTCGAAGGTCTCTCTGGGGCCAACGTCCTGACTTTC. Supplemented by reference TRBV29-1 and TRBJ2-6, the full variable domain reads SAVISQKPSRDICQRGTSLTIQCQVDSQVTMMFWYRQQPGQSLTLIATANQGSEATYESGFVIDKFPISRPNLTFSTLTVSNMSPEDSSIYLCSVEGLSGANVLTFGAGSRLTVL.

This rearrangement joins TRBV20-1 to TRBJ2-4, with 7 bases identical to TRBD2. CDR1 and CDR2 from the germline V gene are DFQATT and SNEGSKA (reference sequence). Trimming removed 6 bases from V and 0 bases from J; junction bases left unmatched: 8. The CDR3 consists of 15 residues. CDR3 loop: CSAPPGTIAKNIQYF. The CDR3 DNA reads as TGCAGTGCACCGCCCGGGACTATAGCCAAAAACATTCAGTACTTC.

This clonotype occurred a few times. This chain uses TRBV5-1 with TRBJ1-1; tentatively, D is TRBD1 (6 bases). The CDR3 has 13 amino acids. Per the germline V gene, CDR1 is SGHRS and CDR2 is YFSETQ. V was shortened by 3 bases and J by 5 bases, with 11 bases between the two germline ends. The CDR3 DNA follows: TGCGCCAGCAGCTCACCCGGGACAACTGAAGCTTTCTTT. As protein: CASSSPGTTEAFF. Combining the CDR3 with reference TRBV5-1 and TRBJ1-1 gives the whole variable domain KAGVTQTPRYLIKTRGQQVTLSCSPISGHRSVSWYQQTPGQGLQFLFEYFSETQRNKGNFPGRFSGRQFSNSRSEMNVSTLELGDSALYLCASSSPGTTEAFFGQGTRLTVV.

V and J are TRBV20-1 and TRBJ1-4, with D unclear. V lost 3 bases to trimming and J lost 0 bases, with 11 bases between them. This CDR3 contains 15 residues. Per germline, CDR1 DFQATT and CDR2 SNEGSKA (reference sequence). CDR3 bases: TGCAGTGCTAGTGCGGGCTTAGCAACTAATGAAAAACTGTTTTTT. Protein product: CSASAGLATNEKLFF.

This clonotype was detected only a few times. This sequence joins TRBV5-1 and TRBJ1-6; no firm D call. From germline, CDR1 is SGHRS and CDR2 YFSETQ. This CDR3 region has 13 residues. V was clipped by 9 bases and J by 6 bases, with 13 bases between them. CDR3 protein: CATNDGPNSPLHF. The DNA of the CDR3 is TGCGCCACCAATGACGGACCTAATTCACCCCTCCACTTT.

The V and J genes are TRBV18 and TRBJ2-1, with D possibly matching TRBD1 (6 bases). The CDR3 has 17 residues. In germline, CDR1 is KGHSH, CDR2 LQKENI. Trimming took 4 bases from V and 1 from J, leaving 17 bases between them. The CDR3: CASSLQVRDTSYNEQFF. For the CDR3, the DNA is TGTGCCAGCTCACTTCAGGTCCGGGACACTTCCTACAATGAGCAGTTCTTC.

The sample holds a few counts of this clonotype. The chain has TRBV4-1 and TRBJ1-2; 9 bases align to TRBD1. Germline CDR1 is MGHRA and CDR2 is YSYEKL. Unmatched junction bases numbered 3, after V lost 2 bases and J lost 5 bases. The CDR3 contains 14 residues. The CDR3, as DNA: TGCGCCAGCAGCCAAACAGGGGGCGTTTATGGCTACACCTTC. It codes for CASSQTGGVYGYTF.

This clonotype was recorded a few times. V is TRBV7-8 and J is TRBJ1-3, with unresolved D. This CDR3 region has 15 residues. Between the trimmed V and J ends, which lost 0 bases and 0 bases, there was a span of 6 bases. Germline CDR1 reads SGHVS; CDR2 reads FQNEAQ. Here the CDR3 reads CASSLARLSGNTIYF. The CDR3 region has the DNA TGTGCCAGCAGCTTAGCTCGGCTCTCTGGAAACACCATATATTTT. The full variable domain, completed using reference TRBV7-8 and TRBJ1-3, is GAGVSQSPRYKVAKRGQDVALRCDPISGHVSLFWYQQALGQGPEFLTYFQNEAQLDKSGLPSDRFFAERPEGSVSTLKIQRTQQEDSAVYLCASSLARLSGNTIYFGEGSWLTVV.

This clonotype was observed a handful of times. The rearrangement uses TRBV20-1 and TRBJ1-2; TRBD1 aligns across 11 bases. V shed 2 bases and J 7 bases; nucleotides not matched to a gene: 3. Germline assignment: CDR1 DFQATT and CDR2 SNEGSKA (reference sequence). This CDR3 comprises 13 residues. The CDR3 spells CSARIGQGAGYTF. The DNA for the CDR3 is TGCAGTGCTAGAATCGGACAGGGGGCTGGCTACACCTTC.